This entry concerns a single T cell receptor (beta chain). Authors' data handling: Nucleated cell number was recorded as an estimate derived from reference gene primer amplification. Using immunoSEQ multiplex PCR, the repertoire was profiled, and TCRdb retains in-frame clones only, with some absent. Clone size and V and J calls were adopted from that table, with D and trimming inferred from the DNA. Of around 70,000 clones in the sample, around 90% are singletons; the top ten hold approximately 1.5%. The sample comes from a study of blood T cell repertoires in COVID-19. Study-wide context: Whether acute or convalescent, the COVID-19 samples came from the United States, Italy and Spain. Sources were T cells, B-cell-depleted T cells, or PBMCs; the material itself was cDNA or gDNA.

This clonotype originated in a man aged 45-65 years with acute or convalescent COVID-19. The sample was peripheral blood.

Here the CDR3 reads CASSSPGQGYEKLFF. CDR3 in DNA: TGTGCCAGCAGTTCCCCGGGACAGGGTTATGAAAAACTGTTTTTT. The chain uses TRBV28 and TRBJ1-4, with 9 positions matching TRBD1. From germline, CDR1 is MDHEN and CDR2 SYDVKM. Trimming at V came to 4 bases and at J to 6 bases, leaving 6 bases not matched to a gene. The CDR3 sequence is 15 residues long.